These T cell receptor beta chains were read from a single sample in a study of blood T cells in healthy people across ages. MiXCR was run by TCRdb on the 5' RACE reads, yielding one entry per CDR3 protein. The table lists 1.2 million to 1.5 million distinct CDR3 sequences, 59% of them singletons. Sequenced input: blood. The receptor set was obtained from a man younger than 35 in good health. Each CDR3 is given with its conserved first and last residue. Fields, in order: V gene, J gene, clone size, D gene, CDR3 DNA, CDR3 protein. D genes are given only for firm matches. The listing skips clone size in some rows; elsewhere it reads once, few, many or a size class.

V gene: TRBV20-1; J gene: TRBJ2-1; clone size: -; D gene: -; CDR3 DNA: TGCAGTGCTAGAGGGCCGGGACATAGTCTAAATGAGCAGTTCTTC; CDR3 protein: CSARGPGHSLNEQFF
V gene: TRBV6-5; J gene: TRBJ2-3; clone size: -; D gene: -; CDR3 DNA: TGTGCCAGCAGTTACAGTCAAATTAACACAGATACGCAGTATTTT; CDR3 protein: CASSYSQINTDTQYF
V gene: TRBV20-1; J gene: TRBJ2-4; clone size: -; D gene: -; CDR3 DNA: TGCAGTGCTAGAGATCTGGCAGGGGCAGCCAAAAACATTCAGTACTTC; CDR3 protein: CSARDLAGAAKNIQYF
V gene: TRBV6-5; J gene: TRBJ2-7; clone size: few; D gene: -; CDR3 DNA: TGTGCCAGCAGCCCCCGCGGGGCTAGGAACGAGCAGTACTTC; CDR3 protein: CASSPRGARNEQYF
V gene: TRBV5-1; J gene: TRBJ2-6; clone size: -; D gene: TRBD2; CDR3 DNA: TGCGCCAGCAGCTTGGCCCTAGCGGGAGGTCCTGGGGCCAACGTCCTGACTTTC; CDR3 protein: CASSLALAGGPGANVLTF
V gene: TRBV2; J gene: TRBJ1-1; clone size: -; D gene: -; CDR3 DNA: TGTGCCAGCAGTCCAGGGAAGGTCGGCACTGAAGCTTTCTTT; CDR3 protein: CASSPGKVGTEAFF
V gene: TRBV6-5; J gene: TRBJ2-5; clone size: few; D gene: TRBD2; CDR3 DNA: TGTGCCAGCAGTTACGGAGCGGGAGTAGAGACCCAGTACTTC; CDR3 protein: CASSYGAGVETQYF
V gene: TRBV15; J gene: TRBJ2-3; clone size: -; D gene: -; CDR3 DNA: TGTGCCACCAGCAGTACAAGGGGCGGTCCCACAGATACGCAGTATTTT; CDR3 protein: CATSSTRGGPTDTQYF
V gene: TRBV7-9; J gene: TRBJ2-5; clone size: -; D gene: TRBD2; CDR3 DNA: TGTGCCAGCAGCTTAGCCTTGACTAGCGGGAGAGATGAGCAGTACTTC; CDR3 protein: CASSLALTSGRDEQYF
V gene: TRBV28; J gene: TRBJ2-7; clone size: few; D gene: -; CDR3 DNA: TGTGCCAGCAGTTTTGGGGGGACAGCTACCTACGAGCAGTACTTC; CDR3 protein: CASSFGGTATYEQYF
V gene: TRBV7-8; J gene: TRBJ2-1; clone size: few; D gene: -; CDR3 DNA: TGTGCCAGCAGCTTAGTTCCAGCGGCTCGGTACAATGAGCAGTTCTTC; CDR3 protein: CASSLVPAARYNEQFF
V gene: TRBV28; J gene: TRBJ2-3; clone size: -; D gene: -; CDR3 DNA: TGTGCCAGCAGTACCCGTTCTAGGGCGGGGTTTTCCACAGATACGCAGTATTTT; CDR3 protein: CASSTRSRAGFSTDTQYF
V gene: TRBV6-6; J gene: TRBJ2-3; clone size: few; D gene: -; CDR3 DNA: TGTGCCAGCAGCCGGCTGGGGGGATCCACAGATACGCAGTATTTT; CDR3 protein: CASSRLGGSTDTQYF
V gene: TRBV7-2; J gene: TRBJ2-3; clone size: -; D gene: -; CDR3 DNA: TGTGCCAGCAGCTTAATAGGCCCCGCGGATACGCAGTATTTT; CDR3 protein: CASSLIGPADTQYF
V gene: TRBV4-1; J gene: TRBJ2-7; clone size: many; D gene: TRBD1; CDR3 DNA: TGCGCCAGCAGCCAAGGGACAGGGGGCGGCTACGAGCAGTACTTC; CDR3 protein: CASSQGTGGGYEQYF
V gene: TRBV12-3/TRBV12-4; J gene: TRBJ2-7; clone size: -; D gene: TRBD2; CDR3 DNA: TGTGCCAGCAGTTTTCTGCGGGAGGGCTCGAATGAGCAGTACTTC; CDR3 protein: CASSFLREGSNEQYF
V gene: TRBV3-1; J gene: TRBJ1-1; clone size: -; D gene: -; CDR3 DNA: TGTGCCAGCACCGGAGGGGTTGGAGCTTTCTTT; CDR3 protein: CASTGGVGAFF
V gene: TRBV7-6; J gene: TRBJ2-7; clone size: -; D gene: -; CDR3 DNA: TGTGCCAGCAGTCCTCCCGTGGAGGGAGGCGAGCAGTACTTC; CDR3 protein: CASSPPVEGGEQYF
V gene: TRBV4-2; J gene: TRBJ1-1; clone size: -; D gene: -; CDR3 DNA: TGTGCCAGCAGTGTAGGGGAAGGTGAAGCTTTCTTT; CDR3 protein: CASSVGEGEAFF
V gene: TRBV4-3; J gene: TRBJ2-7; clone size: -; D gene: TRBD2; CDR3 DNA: TGCGCCAGCAGCCACCGAGCGGGGGCTTCCTACGAGCAGTACTTC; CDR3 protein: CASSHRAGASYEQYF
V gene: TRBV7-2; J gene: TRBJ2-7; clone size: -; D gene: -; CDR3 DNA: TGTGCCAGCAGCTTAGAGCGCCGTACCTACGAGCAGTACTTC; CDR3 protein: CASSLERRTYEQYF
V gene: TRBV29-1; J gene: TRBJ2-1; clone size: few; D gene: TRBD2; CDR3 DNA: TGCAGCGTTGGAGAAGCGGGAGGCCCTACCTACAATGAGCAGTTCTTC; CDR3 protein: CSVGEAGGPTYNEQFF
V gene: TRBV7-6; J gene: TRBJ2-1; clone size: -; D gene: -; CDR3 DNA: TGTGCCAGCAGCCGGGACAATTACAATGAGCAGTTCTTC; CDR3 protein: CASSRDNYNEQFF
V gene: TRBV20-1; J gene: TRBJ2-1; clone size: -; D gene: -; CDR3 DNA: TGCAGTGCCGCCCCTTACTCCAGCTCCTACAATGAGCAGTTCTTC; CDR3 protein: CSAAPYSSSYNEQFF
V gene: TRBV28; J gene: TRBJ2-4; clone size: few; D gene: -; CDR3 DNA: TGTGCCAGCAGTTTATACAGGGGGGGAGCCAAAAACATTCAGTACTTC; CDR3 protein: CASSLYRGGAKNIQYF
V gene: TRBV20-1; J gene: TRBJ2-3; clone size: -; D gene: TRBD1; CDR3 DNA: TGCAGTGCTAGCCGCACCGGGACAGGTCCAAGAAGTCCGTATTTT; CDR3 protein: CSASRTGTGPRSPYF
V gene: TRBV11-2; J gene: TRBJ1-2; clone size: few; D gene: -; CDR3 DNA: TGTGCCAGCAGCTTAGAACGAGGCCGGGGGGCTGACTATGGCTACACCTTC; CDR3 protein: CASSLERGRGADYGYTF
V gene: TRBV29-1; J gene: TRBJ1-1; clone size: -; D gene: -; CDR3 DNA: TGCAGCGTTGGCGGGGGCACGTTGCTGGCTTTCTTT; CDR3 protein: CSVGGGTLLAFF
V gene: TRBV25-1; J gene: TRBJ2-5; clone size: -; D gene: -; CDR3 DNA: TGTGCCAGCAGTGAATGGGCAGGGAAAGAGACCCAGTACTTC; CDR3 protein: CASSEWAGKETQYF
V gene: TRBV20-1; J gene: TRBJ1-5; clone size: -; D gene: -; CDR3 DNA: TGCAGTGCGGGAGGTGGTGTAAAGAATCAGCCCCAGCATTTT; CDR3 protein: CSAGGGVKNQPQHF
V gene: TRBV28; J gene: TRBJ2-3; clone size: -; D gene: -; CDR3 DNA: TGTGCCAGCAGTTTGGGCGGGACTTACACAGATACGCAGTATTTT; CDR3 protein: CASSLGGTYTDTQYF
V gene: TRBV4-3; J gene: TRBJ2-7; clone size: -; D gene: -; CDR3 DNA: TGCGCCAGCCAAGAGGCCCATGGGACCAGCTCCTACGAGCAGTACTTC; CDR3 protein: CASQEAHGTSSYEQYF
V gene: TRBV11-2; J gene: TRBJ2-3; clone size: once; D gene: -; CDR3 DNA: TGTGCCAGCAGCTTAGGCACGGACGTAGTTAGCACAGCTACGCAGTATTTT; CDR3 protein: CASSLGTDVVSTATQYF
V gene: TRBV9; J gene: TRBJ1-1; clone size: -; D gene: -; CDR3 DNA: TGTGCCAGCAGCGTAGCTATTCGGCCTGAAGCTTTCTTT; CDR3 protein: CASSVAIRPEAFF
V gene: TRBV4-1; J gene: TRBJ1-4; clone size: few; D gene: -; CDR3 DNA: TGCGCCAGCAGCCTAACAGGGACGACTAATGAAAAACTGTTTTTT; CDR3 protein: CASSLTGTTNEKLFF
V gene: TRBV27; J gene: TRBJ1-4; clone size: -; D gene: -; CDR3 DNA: TGTGCCAGCAGTTCGACTAACGACTGGGGAAAACTGTTTTTT; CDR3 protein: CASSSTNDWGKLFF
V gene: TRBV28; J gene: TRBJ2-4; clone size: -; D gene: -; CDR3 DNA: TGTGCCAGCAGGCCGACCGGGAGTTTAGCCAAAAACATTCAGTACTTC; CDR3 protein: CASRPTGSLAKNIQYF
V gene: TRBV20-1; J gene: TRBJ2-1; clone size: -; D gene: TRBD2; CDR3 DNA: TGCAGTGCTTCGCTAGCGGGAAGTAATGAGCAGTTCTTC; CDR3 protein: CSASLAGSNEQFF
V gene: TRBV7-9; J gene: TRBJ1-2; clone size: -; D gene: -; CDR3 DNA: TGTGCCAGCAGCTTAGACAGAAAGAACTATGGCTACACCTTC; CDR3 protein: CASSLDRKNYGYTF
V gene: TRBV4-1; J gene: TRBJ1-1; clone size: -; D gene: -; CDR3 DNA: TGCGCCAGCAGCCAAGGGAGGCTCAGGCAGGATAGCACTGAAGCTTTCTTT; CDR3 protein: CASSQGRLRQDSTEAFF
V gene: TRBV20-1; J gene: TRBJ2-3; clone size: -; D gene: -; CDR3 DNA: TGCAGTGCTAGTTATGGCGGGAGCACAGATACGCAGTATTTT; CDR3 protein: CSASYGGSTDTQYF
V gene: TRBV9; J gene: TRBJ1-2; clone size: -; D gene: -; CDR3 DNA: TGTGCCAGCAGCGTAGTCCCCCCGACAGCCCTAGGCTATGGCTACACCTTC; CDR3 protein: CASSVVPPTALGYGYTF
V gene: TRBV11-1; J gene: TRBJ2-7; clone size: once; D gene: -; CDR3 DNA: TGTGCCAGCAGCTTACGGTTCTCGCACGAGCAGTACTTC; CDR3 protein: CASSLRFSHEQYF
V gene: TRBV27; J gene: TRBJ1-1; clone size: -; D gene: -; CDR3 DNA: TGTGCCAGCAGTTCCCTCCTAGCCCCGGTCGCTGAAGCTTTCTTT; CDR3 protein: CASSSLLAPVAEAFF
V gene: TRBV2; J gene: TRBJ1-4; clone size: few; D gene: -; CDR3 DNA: TGTGCCACCTCAGTCGACAGGAACAGGGAAAAACTGTTTTTT; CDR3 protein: CATSVDRNREKLFF
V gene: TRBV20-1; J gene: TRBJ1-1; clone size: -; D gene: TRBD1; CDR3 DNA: TGCAGTGCGAGGGACAGGGAGGTTTTGAGGGCTGAAGCTTTCTTT; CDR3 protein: CSARDREVLRAEAFF
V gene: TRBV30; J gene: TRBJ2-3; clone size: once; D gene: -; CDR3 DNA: TGTGCCTGGAGGACGGGAACAGGGTGGGATACTAGCACAGATACGCAGTATTTT; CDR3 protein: CAWRTGTGWDTSTDTQYF
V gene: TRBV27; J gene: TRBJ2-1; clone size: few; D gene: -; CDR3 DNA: TGTGCCAGCAGTACCAGATCCTACAATGAGCAGTTCTTC; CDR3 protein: CASSTRSYNEQFF
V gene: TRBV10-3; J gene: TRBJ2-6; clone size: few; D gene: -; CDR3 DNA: TGTGCCATCAGGTCCCCTCGGGACGGAACTTACCTTAGCTCTGGGGCCAACGTCCTGACTTTC; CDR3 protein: CAIRSPRDGTYLSSGANVLTF
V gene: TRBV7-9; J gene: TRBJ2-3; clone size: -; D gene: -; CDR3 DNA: TGTGCCAGCCCGAATCGGCCAGATACGCAGTATTTT; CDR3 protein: CASPNRPDTQYF
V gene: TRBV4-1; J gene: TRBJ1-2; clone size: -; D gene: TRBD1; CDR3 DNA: TGCGCCAGCAGCCTGGGACAGGGGGAGATATCCGACTACACCTTC; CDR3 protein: CASSLGQGEISDYTF
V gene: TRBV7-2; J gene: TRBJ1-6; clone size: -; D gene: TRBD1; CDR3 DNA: TGTGCCAGCAGTTCACCGGGACAGTATAATTCACCCCTCCACTTT; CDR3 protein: CASSSPGQYNSPLHF
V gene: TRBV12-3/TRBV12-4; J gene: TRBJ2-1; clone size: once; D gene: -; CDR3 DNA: TGTGCCAGCAGGAGGGGCGGGACGGCCTCCTACAATGAGCAGTTCTTC; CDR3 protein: CASRRGGTASYNEQFF
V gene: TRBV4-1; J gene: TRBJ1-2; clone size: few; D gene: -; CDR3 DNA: TGCGCCAGCAGCCATCAAACGGTGGCTGGCTACACCTTC; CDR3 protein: CASSHQTVAGYTF
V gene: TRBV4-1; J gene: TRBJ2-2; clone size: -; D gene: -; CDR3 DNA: TGCGCCAGCAGCCAAGATGGTTCCCGGGAGCTGTTTTTT; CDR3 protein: CASSQDGSRELFF
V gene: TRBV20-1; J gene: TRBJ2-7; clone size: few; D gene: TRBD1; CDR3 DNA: TGCAGTGCTAGAAAGTTCACAGGGGGCAATTCCTACGAGCAGTACTTC; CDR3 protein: CSARKFTGGNSYEQYF
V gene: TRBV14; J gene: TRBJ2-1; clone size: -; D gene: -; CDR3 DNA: TGTGCCAGCAGCCCAGGGACGAGACACAATGAGCAGTTCTTC; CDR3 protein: CASSPGTRHNEQFF
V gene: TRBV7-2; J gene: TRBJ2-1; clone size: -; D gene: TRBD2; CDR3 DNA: TGTGCCAGCAGCCGGACTAGAGGACTGAGCTCCTACAATGAGCAGTTCTTC; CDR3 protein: CASSRTRGLSSYNEQFF